Described below is a single T cell receptor (beta chain) sequence and its context. V was shortened by 6 bases and J by 4 bases, with 12 bases between the two germline ends. The CDR3 length is 13 residues. Germline V gives CDR1 LNHDA, CDR2 SQIVND (reference sequence). Authors' methods: Amplification of reference gene primers provided the estimated nucleated cell counts. The table came from immunoSEQ multiplex PCR; TCRdb's copy has only in-frame clones and leaves some out. V and J calls and clone size are given by that table; D and trimming were obtained from the DNA. The repertoire includes approximately 71,000 clones, approximately 85% of them detected once, and 4.5% to 5.5% sits in the top ten. These data originate in a study of blood T cell repertoires in COVID-19. At the level of the study: Collection of acute and convalescent COVID-19 samples took place in the United States, Italy and Spain. PBMCs, B-cell-depleted T cells, or T cells were the source of the cDNA or gDNA that made up the material.

This receptor was taken from a human donor in a cohort sampled during active COVID-19. Input material: peripheral blood. The chain links TRBV19 to TRBJ1-1, with D possibly TRBD1 on 6 matching bases. CDR3 bases: TGTGCCAGTAGCAGGGGTTCCGTCACTGAAGCTTTCTTT. Protein sequence: CASSRGSVTEAFF.